The rows below give T cell receptor beta chains drawn from one sample of a study of blood T cell repertoires in COVID-19. Generated by immunoSEQ multiplex PCR, the TCRdb table keeps only in-frame clones and is missing some. The table lists roughly 80,000 clones, around 88% of them singletons, with 4.8% in the top ten. The sequenced sample was peripheral blood. These receptor sequences come from an elderly woman with acute or convalescent COVID-19. Both conserved end residues are trimmed from each CDR3. D genes are given only for firm matches.

NA | TRBJ2-7 | 13 | TRBV7-9 | ASSLTRSGGNEQY
NA | TRBJ2-7 | 12 | TRBV5-1 | ASSLTGEVYEQY
NA | TRBJ2-3 | 12 | TRBV14 | ASSQVTSKDTQY
NA | TRBJ2-7 | 13 | TRBV6-6 | ASRAQGQGSYEQY
TRBD1 | TRBJ1-4 | 14 | TRBV5-4 | ASSEGPGQGNEKLF
TRBD2 | TRBJ2-3 | 15 | TRBV7-3 | ASSVSGGARAADTQY
NA | TRBJ2-7 | 13 | TRBV6-1 | ASSLTQLPTYEQY
NA | TRBJ2-3 | 13 | TRBV4-2 | ASSQEGTGLDTQY
NA | TRBJ2-3 | 12 | TRBV11-3 | ASSKGGALDTQY
NA | TRBJ2-3 | 12 | TRBV18 | ASSPPGVTDTQY
NA | TRBJ1-2 | 13 | TRBV7-8 | ASSSQSGGNYGYT
TRBD2 | TRBJ2-1 | 16 | TRBV5-1 | ASSPGLAGGASYNEQF
TRBD1 | TRBJ1-2 | 11 | TRBV30 | AWSATGSRGYT
NA | TRBJ1-2 | 12 | TRBV3-1/TRBV3-2 | ASKRREGGDGYT
NA | TRBJ1-2 | 11 | TRBV5-6 | ASSSQGVYGYT
NA | TRBJ1-1 | 11 | TRBV30 | SFGQQGGTEAF
TRBD1 | TRBJ1-2 | 10 | TRBV19 | ASSTTGGGYT
NA | TRBJ1-6 | 12 | TRBV21-1 | ASSKKGADSPLH
NA | TRBJ2-2 | 12 | TRBV9 | ASSMASAPRELF
NA | TRBJ2-7 | 9 | TRBV19 | ASAANYEQY
NA | TRBJ1-5 | 13 | TRBV19 | ASRYGSSRNQPQH
TRBD1 | TRBJ1-1 | 11 | TRBV5-1 | AIPGGWDTEAF
NA | TRBJ2-1 | 13 | TRBV9 | ASSAAEGLGSEQF
NA | TRBJ1-5 | 14 | TRBV4-1 | ASSQGGGAKNQPQH
TRBD2 | TRBJ2-5 | 12 | TRBV19 | ASSRAGGQETQY
TRBD1 | TRBJ1-2 | 16 | TRBV9 | ASSKAEGGASLYYGYT
TRBD2 | TRBJ2-3 | 15 | TRBV5-1 | ASSFQRGLAGGDTQY
TRBD1 | TRBJ1-4 | 15 | TRBV9 | ASSVGGTGATNEKLF
NA | TRBJ2-3 | 12 | TRBV5-1 | ASSPDSSTDTQY
NA | TRBJ2-2 | 15 | TRBV11-2 | ASSLGTFTINTGELF
NA | TRBJ1-1 | 13 | TRBV6-2/TRBV6-3 | ASSSTRGGNTEAF
TRBD2 | TRBJ2-1 | 17 | TRBV4-1 | ASSQDGGGTISSYNEQF
TRBD1 | TRBJ1-1 | 11 | TRBV7-2 | ASSHQGDTEAF
TRBD2 | TRBJ2-1 | 13 | TRBV9 | ASSAGLADYNEQF
TRBD2 | TRBJ2-3 | 16 | TRBV29-1 | SVPTTSGGARFTDTQY
TRBD1 | TRBJ1-4 | 13 | TRBV5-5 | ASSRPGQGGEKLF
TRBD2 | TRBJ2-7 | 17 | TRBV7-8 | ASSLGGLAGGPRAYEQY
NA | TRBJ2-7 | 11 | TRBV2 | ASIAGPGYEQY
NA | TRBJ2-2 | 13 | TRBV7-2 | ASSLRSVGTGELF
NA | TRBJ1-5 | 12 | TRBV6-5 | ASRSTGNNQPQH
NA | TRBJ2-1 | 11 | TRBV25-1 | ASSVRVSDEQF
NA | TRBJ1-2 | 14 | TRBV4-2 | ASSGGQTAPNYGYT
NA | TRBJ2-7 | 13 | TRBV5-1 | ASSLELTHTYEQY
NA | TRBJ2-2 | 13 | TRBV25-1 | ASSEGGGYAGELF
TRBD1 | TRBJ1-4 | 14 | TRBV3-1/TRBV3-2 | ASSPRQGAGNEKLF
NA | TRBJ1-6 | 13 | TRBV4-3 | ASSQAHTRNSPLH
NA | TRBJ2-5 | 12 | TRBV5-6 | ASSLQAGQETQY
TRBD1 | TRBJ1-2 | 12 | TRBV30 | AWSEGASNYGYT
TRBD1 | TRBJ1-2 | 11 | TRBV2 | ASTLTGQNGYT
TRBD2 | TRBJ2-7 | 21 | TRBV2 | ASSEGGIRGLLGLAGAYYEQY
TRBD1 | TRBJ1-1 | 12 | TRBV5-1 | ASSSTGTGNEAF
TRBD2 | TRBJ2-3 | 16 | TRBV5-1 | ASSLARYIAGGLNTQY
TRBD1 | TRBJ1-5 | 13 | TRBV4-1 | ASSQVEGARQPQH
NA | TRBJ2-3 | 12 | TRBV13 | ASSEPQGTDTQY
TRBD1 | TRBJ1-3 | 15 | TRBV6-1 | ASSERRTGSSGNTIY
NA | TRBJ2-7 | 12 | TRBV5-4 | ASSPDRFMIEQY
NA | TRBJ2-7 | 13 | TRBV19 | ASSMDAGYSYEQY
NA | TRBJ2-5 | 10 | TRBV30 | AWKSGSETQY